These 3 T cell receptor beta chains were sequenced from one sample in a study of cytomegalovirus exposure and HLA in healthy donors. The primer mix had 60 Vbeta and 13 Jbeta primers. Profiled with immunoSEQ multiplex PCR; TCRdb holds only in-frame clones, not every one. The sample has about 120,000 clones; around 86% are singletons. Sequenced sample: PBMCs. These receptors were obtained from a man aged 30 to 45 in good health and CMV-seronegative.

The chain links TRBV6-5 to TRBJ2-7, with TRBD1 matching 7 bases. The germline V gene has CDR1 MNHEY and CDR2 SVGAGI. V was clipped by 5 bases and J by 5 bases; unmatched bases: 9. This CDR3 is built from 14 residues. DNA for the CDR3: TGTGCCAGCAGTCAACGACAGGGTGGCGACGAGCAGTACTTC. It codes for CASSQRQGGDEQYF.

The V call is TRBV5-8, the J call TRBJ1-2; D is uncertain. Trimming removed 1 base at V and 4 bases at J, with 26 bases between. Germline V CDR1 and CDR2: SGHTS, YDEGEE. This CDR3 has 19 residues. For the CDR3, the DNA is TGTGCCAGCAGCTTGTACGGCCCTAAACTGAGAAGGGAGGGCTATGGCTACACCTTC. Translating gives CASSLYGPKLRREGYGYTF.

V is TRBV6-5 and J is TRBJ2-7, with D unresolved. The germline V and J ends were trimmed by 0 bases and 11 bases, with 17 bases remaining between them. CDR3 length: 14 residues. The germline CDR1 and CDR2 sequences are MNHEY and SVGAGI. CDR3 sequence reads: CASSYSNLPSQEYF. The DNA of the CDR3 is TGTGCCAGCAGTTACTCGAATCTCCCTTCCCAGGAGTACTTC.